These T cell receptor beta chains were read from a single sample in a study of blood T cells in healthy people across ages. Using its own MiXCR run on the 5' RACE reads, TCRdb lists one record per CDR3 protein. The sample lists approximately 670,000 distinct CDR3 sequences, around 38% occurring once. The sequencing sample was made of blood. The receptor set was obtained from a man of 80 years or more in good health. Both conserved end residues are part of each CDR3. Fields, in order: V gene, J gene, CDR3 protein.

>TRBV29-1|TRBJ2-6
CSVRTPRAGANVLTF
>TRBV6-2/TRBV6-3|-
CASRPGLVGRNEQYF
>TRBV11-2|TRBJ1-1
CASTRQGQANTEAFF
>TRBV24-1|TRBJ2-1
CATSVGTSIGNEQFF
>TRBV12-3/TRBV12-4|TRBJ2-1
CASTHPGFNEQFF
>TRBV12-3/TRBV12-4|TRBJ2-1
CASRSGANEQFF
>TRBV6-2/TRBV6-3|TRBJ1-2
CASSYQNYGYTF
>TRBV2|TRBJ2-7
CASSERWDGPEQYF
>TRBV18|TRBJ2-7
CASSSLVGEQYF
>TRBV29-1|TRBJ2-3
CVGASGQHTDTQYF
>TRBV6-5|TRBJ2-3
CASTGLAGRTDTQYF
>TRBV20-1|TRBJ2-1
CSATGGLGREGSYNEQFF
>TRBV30|-
CALGQGAYEQYF
>TRBV3-1|TRBJ2-1
CASSHRVSPGNEQFF
>TRBV29-1|TRBJ2-1
CSVMHNYNEQFF
>TRBV7-2|TRBJ2-3
CASSSLLTDTQYF
>TRBV20-1|TRBJ2-1
CSARDEGVRGKNEQFF
>TRBV5-4|TRBJ2-5
CASSQLYQETQYF
>TRBV7-2|TRBJ2-7
CASSPRDRGLEQYF
>TRBV7-6|TRBJ1-5
CASSLVVPNQPQHF
>TRBV6-2/TRBV6-3|TRBJ2-3
CASSWPGATTDTQYF
>TRBV4-2|TRBJ1-1
CASSQNPGGTEAFF
>TRBV4-3|TRBJ1-4
CASSRMGTGAANEKLFF
>TRBV12-3/TRBV12-4|TRBJ2-1
CASSSRLAGGRDEQFF
>TRBV7-2|TRBJ1-4
CASSPQGVGEKLFF
>TRBV2|TRBJ1-1
CASKSGGVRMNTEAFF
>TRBV20-1|TRBJ2-7
CSARDRGATSGLAGYEQYF
>TRBV28|TRBJ2-5
CASSPRGVGAGIETQYF
>TRBV3-1|TRBJ2-7
CASSQSGTGSYEQYF
>TRBV2|TRBJ1-2
CASMQGLNYGYTF
>TRBV6-1|TRBJ2-5
CASTQTPQETQYF
>TRBV6-2/TRBV6-3|TRBJ1-2
CASARSGGPFYGYTF
>TRBV20-1|TRBJ2-6
CSASTGGSPRSGANVLTF
>TRBV12-3/TRBV12-4|TRBJ2-6
CASSRTVGQGTSGANVLTF
>TRBV9|TRBJ2-7
CASSPLRTGVEQYF
>TRBV4-1|-
CASSPERGAINEQYF
>TRBV15|TRBJ2-1
CATSRGGGRSSYNEQFF
>TRBV20-1|TRBJ1-4
CSAQQGVNEKLFF
>TRBV20-1|TRBJ2-1
CSARVAGGALRGSYNEQFF
>TRBV7-2|TRBJ2-1
CTSSLTTTGTSGIGSYNEQFF
>TRBV7-8|TRBJ2-7
CATSGSSVSYEQYF
>TRBV20-1|TRBJ2-7
CSARDSTGTGGGYEQYF
>TRBV10-1|TRBJ2-3
CASSYAGGPEDAQYF
>TRBV28|TRBJ1-1
CASSSLLQGEDTEAFF